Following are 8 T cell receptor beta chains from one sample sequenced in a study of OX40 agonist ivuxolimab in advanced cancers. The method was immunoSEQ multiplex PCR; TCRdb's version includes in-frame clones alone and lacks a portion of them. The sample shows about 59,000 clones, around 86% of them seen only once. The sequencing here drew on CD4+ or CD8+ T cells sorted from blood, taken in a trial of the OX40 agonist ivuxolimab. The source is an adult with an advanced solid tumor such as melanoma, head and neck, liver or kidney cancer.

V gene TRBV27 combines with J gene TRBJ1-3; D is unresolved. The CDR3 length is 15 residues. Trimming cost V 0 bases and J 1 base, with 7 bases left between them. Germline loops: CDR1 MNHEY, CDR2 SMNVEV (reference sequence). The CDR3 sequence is CASSLSANSGNTIYF. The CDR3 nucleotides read TGTGCCAGCAGTTTATCAGCCAATTCTGGAAACACCATATATTTT.

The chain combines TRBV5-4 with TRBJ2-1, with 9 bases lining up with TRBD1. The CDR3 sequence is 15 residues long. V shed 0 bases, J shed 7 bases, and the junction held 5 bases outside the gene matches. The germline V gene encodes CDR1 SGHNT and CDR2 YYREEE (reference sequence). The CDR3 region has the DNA TGTGCCAGCAGCTTGGGGACAGGGGATTGGAATGAGCAGTTCTTC. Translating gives CASSLGTGDWNEQFF. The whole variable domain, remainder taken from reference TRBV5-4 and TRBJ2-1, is ETGVTQSPTHLIKTRGQQVTLRCSSQSGHNTVSWYQQALGQGPQFIFQYYREEENGRGNFPPRFSGLQFPNYSSELNVNALELDDSALYLCASSLGTGDWNEQFFGPGTRLTVL.

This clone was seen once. CDR3 in DNA: TGCGCCAGCAGCCGACAACAGTCTCGGGCGGGACTAGTTACTAACTATGGCTACACCTTC. Translating it yields CASSRQQSRAGLVTNYGYTF. The chain has TRBV4-3 and TRBJ1-2, with a weak D call TRBD1 (5 bases). The germline CDR1 and CDR2 sequences are LGHNA and YSLEER. V lost 4 bases and J 0 bases, leaving 27 bases between the germline ends. The CDR3 consists of 20 residues.

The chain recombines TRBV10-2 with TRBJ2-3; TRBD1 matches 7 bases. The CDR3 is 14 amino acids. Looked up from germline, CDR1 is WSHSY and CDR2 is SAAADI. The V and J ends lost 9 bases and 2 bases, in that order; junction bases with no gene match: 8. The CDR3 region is CARGGQSFTDTQYF. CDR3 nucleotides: TGCGCCAGAGGGGGACAGAGTTTCACAGATACGCAGTATTTT.

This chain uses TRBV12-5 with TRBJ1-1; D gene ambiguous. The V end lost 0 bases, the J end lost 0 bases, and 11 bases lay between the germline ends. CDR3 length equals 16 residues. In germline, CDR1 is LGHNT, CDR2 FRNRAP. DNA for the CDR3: TGTGCTAGTGGTTTGGTACTTGGATTACTGAACACTGAAGCTTTCTTT. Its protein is CASGLVLGLLNTEAFF.

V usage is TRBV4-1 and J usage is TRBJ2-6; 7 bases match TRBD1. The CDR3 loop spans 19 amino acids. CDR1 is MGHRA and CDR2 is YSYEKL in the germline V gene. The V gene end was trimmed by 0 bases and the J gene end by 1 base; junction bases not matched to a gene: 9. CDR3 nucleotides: TGCGCCAGCAGCCAAGATGGACAGGTACTGCGATCTGGGGCCAACGTCCTGACTTTC. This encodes CASSQDGQVLRSGANVLTF.

The CDR3, as DNA: TGCGCCAGCAGTGAGAGCTCGGGCAGGATCTATAGGTTGTACACCGGGGAGCTGTTTTTT. Its translation: CASSESSGRIYRLYTGELFF. V and J are TRBV10-2 and TRBJ2-2; no reliable D call. The CDR3 has 20 amino acids. Trimming removed 2 bases at V and 3 bases at J, with 25 bases between. Per the germline V gene, CDR1 is WSHSY and CDR2 is SAAADI.

The CDR3 DNA reads TGTGCCATCAGTGATATCCCTAGGGGAATGGGGAATTCACCCCTCCACTTT. Amino acids: CAISDIPRGMGNSPLHF. The chain recombines TRBV10-3 with TRBJ1-6, with D tentatively TRBD1 (5 bases). Trimming cost V 3 bases and J 7 bases, with 19 bases left between them. Per germline, CDR1 ENHRY and CDR2 SYGVKD. CDR3 length: 17 residues.